A selection of T cell receptor beta chains follows, all from one sample in a study of blood T cell repertoires in COVID-19. TCRdb's table, derived via immunoSEQ multiplex PCR, lists solely in-frame clones and lacks some. The sample holds around 250,000 clones, more than 75% seen once. Sequences were obtained from PBMCs or T cells enriched from blood (not recorded which). These receptors all come from a man aged 18 to 29 who had recovered from COVID-19. CDR3s leave out the opening cysteine and the closing phenylalanine or tryptophan. Fields, in order: CDR3 protein, V gene, D gene, CDR3 length, J gene. A D gene is named only where the DNA matches it firmly.

ASSLDPREGLEQY TRBV11-3 - 13 TRBJ2-7
ASSDLRSEETQY TRBV7-9 - 12 TRBJ2-5
ATSDSGDETQY TRBV24-1 - 11 TRBJ2-5
ASSLGPNQPQH TRBV11-2 - 11 TRBJ1-5
ASSLEGDSSPLH TRBV27 - 12 TRBJ1-6
ASQKAEFMNTEAF TRBV28 - 13 TRBJ1-1
ASSYSLGQVSNTEAF TRBV6-2/TRBV6-3 TRBD1 15 TRBJ1-1
ASSPPGRATGELF TRBV7-2 - 13 TRBJ2-2
ASSDNNYGYT TRBV6-1 - 10 TRBJ1-2
ASSFISGANVLT TRBV5-6 - 12 TRBJ2-6
AWSQGQGGNSPLH TRBV30 - 13 TRBJ1-6
ASSPRQGLYTGELF TRBV5-6 - 14 TRBJ2-2
ASSAWPRTDTQY TRBV7-6 - 12 TRBJ2-3
ASSQTTGANQPQH TRBV18 TRBD1 13 TRBJ1-5
ASSIDGGPYNSPLH TRBV19 - 14 TRBJ1-6
ASSIDGEGIEGNTIY TRBV19 - 15 TRBJ1-3
ASSLGTGFFGYT TRBV11-2 - 12 TRBJ1-2
ASSLGTSAYEQY TRBV13 - 12 TRBJ2-7
ASSRTGENSPLH TRBV5-4 TRBD1 12 TRBJ1-6
ASSGGPPRDTDTQY TRBV9 - 14 TRBJ2-3
ASSAGGDSPLH TRBV12-3/TRBV12-4 - 11 TRBJ1-6
ASSLIGTSGRTEQY TRBV27 TRBD2 14 TRBJ2-7
ASSQRELSYNGQF TRBV3-1/TRBV3-2 TRBD2 13 TRBJ2-1
ASSYNEKLF TRBV3-1/TRBV3-2 - 9 TRBJ1-4
ASSYLRLAGDTQY TRBV7-9 TRBD2 13 TRBJ2-3
ASSEMGTSADTQY TRBV6-1 - 13 TRBJ2-3
ASRITGTATDTQY TRBV5-8 TRBD1 13 TRBJ2-3
ASSSGGLNQRPQH TRBV27 - 13 TRBJ1-5
AISRESGANVLT TRBV10-3 - 12 TRBJ2-6
ASSLNRLAGQETQY TRBV5-1 TRBD2 14 TRBJ2-5
AIQRQGLYGYT TRBV10-3 TRBD1 11 TRBJ1-2
ASSQEGGLAGASSYNEQF TRBV3-1/TRBV3-2 TRBD2 18 TRBJ2-1
AISESWGQGQPQH TRBV10-3 - 13 TRBJ1-5
ASSILGEAPYGYT TRBV19 - 13 TRBJ1-2
ASSFGPTSPGELF TRBV5-1 - 13 TRBJ2-2
ASSLVGGTYEQY TRBV5-4 - 12 TRBJ2-7
ASSVAGRGAYEQY TRBV5-6 - 13 TRBJ2-7
ASRTGSSGANVLT TRBV28 - 13 TRBJ2-6
ASSEFSLAAEQF TRBV25-1 TRBD2 12 TRBJ2-1
ASSLSAVLAEGYT TRBV3-1/TRBV3-2 - 13 TRBJ1-2
ASSPRAPTNEKLF TRBV4-2 - 13 TRBJ1-4
ASSLSSSGGNTIY TRBV28 - 13 TRBJ1-3
ASSFLGTVQSNEKLF TRBV28 - 15 TRBJ1-4
ASSSGESYEQY TRBV27 TRBD2 11 TRBJ2-7
ASSFRPREDTQY TRBV7-9 - 12 TRBJ2-3
ASSQARGEKLF TRBV14 - 11 TRBJ1-4
ASKPGQGDVETQY TRBV28 TRBD1 13 TRBJ2-5
ASSLYAGVNTEAF TRBV5-5 - 13 TRBJ1-1
ASSLDRDQF TRBV3-1/TRBV3-2 TRBD1 9 TRBJ2-1
SVLQGPYEQY TRBV29-1 - 10 TRBJ2-7
ASETGGDYGYT TRBV6-5 TRBD1 11 TRBJ1-2
ASRQQGLDTDTQY TRBV2 - 13 TRBJ2-3
ALRSPRGYGYT TRBV28 - 11 TRBJ1-2
ATKWGAGETQY TRBV15 TRBD2 11 TRBJ2-5
ASSQDLQDRGQETQY TRBV3-1/TRBV3-2 TRBD1 15 TRBJ2-5
ASSQGTGVYYEQY TRBV4-2 TRBD1 13 TRBJ2-7
ASSLGGGPEQY TRBV5-4 - 11 TRBJ2-7
ASSPRARPSYGYT TRBV13 - 13 TRBJ1-2
ASSIQGGTEAF TRBV19 - 11 TRBJ1-1
ASSLELAGIPSYNEQF TRBV7-8 TRBD2 16 TRBJ2-1